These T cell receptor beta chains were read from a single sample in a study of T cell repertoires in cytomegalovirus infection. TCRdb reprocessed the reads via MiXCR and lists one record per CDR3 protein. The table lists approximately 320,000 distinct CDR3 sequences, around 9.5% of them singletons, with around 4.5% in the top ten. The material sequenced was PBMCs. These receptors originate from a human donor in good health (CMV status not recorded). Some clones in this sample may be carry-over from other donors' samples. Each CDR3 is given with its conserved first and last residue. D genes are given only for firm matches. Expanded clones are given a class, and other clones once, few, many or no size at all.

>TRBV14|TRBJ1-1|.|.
TGTGCCAGCAGCGCATACCGGACTCAGGACACTGAAGCTTTCTTT
CASSAYRTQDTEAFF
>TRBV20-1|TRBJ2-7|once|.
TGCAGTGCTAGGGACTTAGCGGAGCAGTACTTC
CSARDLAEQYF
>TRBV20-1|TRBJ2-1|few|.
TGCAGTGCCAGTCTGAGGAGGACTTCTCTTCCTCGTGAGCAGTTCTTC
CSASLRRTSLPREQFF
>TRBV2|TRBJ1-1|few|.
TGTGCCAGCAGTGAAGCGCTTGGGGGGTCAGAAGCTTTCTTT
CASSEALGGSEAFF
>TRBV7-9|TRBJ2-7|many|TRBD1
TGTGCCAGCAGCCAGGGACAGGGGAGAGACTACGAGCAGTACTTC
CASSQGQGRDYEQYF
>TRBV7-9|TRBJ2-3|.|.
TGTGCCAGCAGCTTCCGGAACCCAGATACGCAGTATTTT
CASSFRNPDTQYF
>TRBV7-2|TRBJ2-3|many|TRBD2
TGTGCCAGCAGCTGGACCAGCGGGGGCCGCACAGATACGCAGTATTTT
CASSWTSGGRTDTQYF
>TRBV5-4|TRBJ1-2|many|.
TGTGCCAGCAGAAGCCCAGGGGAGCACTATGGCTACACCTTC
CASRSPGEHYGYTF
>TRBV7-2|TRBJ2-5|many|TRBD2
TGTGCCAGCAGCATACGTGGGACTAGCGGGCAAGAGACCCAGTACTTC
CASSIRGTSGQETQYF
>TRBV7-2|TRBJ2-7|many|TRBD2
TGTGCCAGCAGCCCGCCGGGACTAGCGGTGATGCAGTACTTC
CASSPPGLAVMQYF
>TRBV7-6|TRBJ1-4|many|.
TGTGCCAGCAGCTTTTTACGACCACCTCGGGAAAAACTGTTTTTT
CASSFLRPPREKLFF
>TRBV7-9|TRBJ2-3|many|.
TGTGCCAGCATTCCGGGAGCTCTTGATACGCAGTATTTT
CASIPGALDTQYF
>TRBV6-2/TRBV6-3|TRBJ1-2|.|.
TGTGCCAGCAGACTTACAGCTAACTATGGCTACACCTTC
CASRLTANYGYTF
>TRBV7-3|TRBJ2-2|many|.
TGTGCCAGCAGCTTGACGAACGGGGAGCTGTTTTTT
CASSLTNGELFF
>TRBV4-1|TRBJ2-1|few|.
TGCGCCAGCAGCCAGATAGCAGGGGATGGTGAGCAGTTCTTC
CASSQIAGDGEQFF
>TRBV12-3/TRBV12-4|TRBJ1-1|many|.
TGTGCCAGCAGTTCTTACAGGAACACTGAAGCTTTCTTT
CASSSYRNTEAFF
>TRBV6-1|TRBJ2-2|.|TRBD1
TGTGCCAGCAGTTACCTATCTACAGGGGATATCCCCGGGGAGCTGTTTTTT
CASSYLSTGDIPGELFF
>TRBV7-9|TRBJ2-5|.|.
TGTGCCAGCAGCTCCCTTCCTCCAGAGACCCAGTACTTC
CASSSLPPETQYF
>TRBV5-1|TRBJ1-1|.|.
TGCGCCAGCAGGGGCCACACTGAAGCTTTCTTT
CASRGHTEAFF
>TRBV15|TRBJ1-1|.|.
TGTGCCACCAGCAGAGCCGGGGTTGAGAACACTGAAGCTTTCTTT
CATSRAGVENTEAFF
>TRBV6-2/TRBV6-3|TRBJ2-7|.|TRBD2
TGTGCCAGCAGTTTCTTTCTAGCGGATCAACCCTACGAGCAGTACTTC
CASSFFLADQPYEQYF
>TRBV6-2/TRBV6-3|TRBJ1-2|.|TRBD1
TGTGCCAGCAGGCATGGACAGGGGGCTATCAACTATGGCTACACCTTC
CASRHGQGAINYGYTF
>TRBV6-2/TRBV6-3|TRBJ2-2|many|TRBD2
TGTGCCAGCAAGACGGCGGGAGGGGGCACCGGGGAGCTGTTTTTT
CASKTAGGGTGELFF
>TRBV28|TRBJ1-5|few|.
TGTGCCAGCAGTTTGGTCCCCCGGGGGGCGGGCAATCAGCCCCAGCATTTT
CASSLVPRGAGNQPQHF
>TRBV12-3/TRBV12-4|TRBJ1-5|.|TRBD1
TGTGCCAGCAGCCCTACAGGGGTCGGGGGCAATCAGCCCCAGCATTTT
CASSPTGVGGNQPQHF
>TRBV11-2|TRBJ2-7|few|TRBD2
TGTGCCAGCAGCTTAGGGGGGACTAGCGGGAGGACGTACGAGCAGTACTTC
CASSLGGTSGRTYEQYF
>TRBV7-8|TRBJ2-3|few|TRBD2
TGTGCCAGCAGCTCTTCGACTAGCTTCACAGATACGCAGTATTTT
CASSSSTSFTDTQYF
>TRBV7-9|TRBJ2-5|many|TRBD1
TGTGCCAGCAGCAAACGAAGGCCCGGGACAGCCCCCAGGGTTAAAGAGACCCAGTACTTC
CASSKRRPGTAPRVKETQYF
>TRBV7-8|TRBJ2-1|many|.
TGTGCCAGCAGCTCTTTTCGATTCGGGACCGCGGACAATGAGCAGTTCTTC
CASSSFRFGTADNEQFF
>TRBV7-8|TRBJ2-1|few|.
TGTGCCAGCCGCGAGGGGGGTGAGCAGTTCTTC
CASREGGEQFF
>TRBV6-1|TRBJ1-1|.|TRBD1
TGTGCCAGCACCGACAGGGCCGGAGGAGCTTTCTTT
CASTDRAGGAFF
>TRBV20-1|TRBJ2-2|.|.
TGCAGTGCTACGGGACCGCACTGGTTTAGTTTCGGGGAGCTGTTTTTT
CSATGPHWFSFGELFF
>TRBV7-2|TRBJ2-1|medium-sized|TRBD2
TGTGCCAGCAGCTCCCGAGCGGGACTCACCTACAATGAGCAGTTCTTC
CASSSRAGLTYNEQFF
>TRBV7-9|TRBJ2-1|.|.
TGTGCCAGCAGCTTGAATTCGGGCTCTGAGCAGTTCTTC
CASSLNSGSEQFF
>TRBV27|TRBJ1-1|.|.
TGTGCCAGCAGTTTATCGTCCGGGGTTCGCACTGAAGCTTTCTTT
CASSLSSGVRTEAFF